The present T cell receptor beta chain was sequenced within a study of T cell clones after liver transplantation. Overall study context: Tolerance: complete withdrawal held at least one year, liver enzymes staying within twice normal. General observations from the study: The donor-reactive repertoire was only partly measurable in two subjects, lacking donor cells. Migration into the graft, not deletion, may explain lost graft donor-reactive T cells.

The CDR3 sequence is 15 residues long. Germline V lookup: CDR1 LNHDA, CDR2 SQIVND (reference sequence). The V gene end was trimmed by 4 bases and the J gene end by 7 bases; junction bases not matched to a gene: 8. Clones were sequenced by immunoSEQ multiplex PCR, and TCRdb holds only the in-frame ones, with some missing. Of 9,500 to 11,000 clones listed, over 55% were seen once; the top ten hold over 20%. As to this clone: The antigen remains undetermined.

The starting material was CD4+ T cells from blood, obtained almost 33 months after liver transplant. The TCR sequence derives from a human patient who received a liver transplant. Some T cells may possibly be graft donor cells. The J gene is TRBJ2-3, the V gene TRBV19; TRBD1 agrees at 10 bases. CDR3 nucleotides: TGTGCCAGTAGTACCGGACAGGGGGGCCTCTATACGCAGTATTTT. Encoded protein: CASSTGQGGLYTQYF.